Listed below are T cell receptor beta chains from one sample, sequenced in a study of T cells in Graves' hyperthyroidism and ophthalmopathy. TCRdb recomputed calls from the multiplex PCR reads with MiXCR, one row per CDR3 protein. The sample records fewer than 850,000 distinct CDR3 sequences, around 16% being singletons. The sequenced material came from blood. These receptors were taken from a man aged 50-60 years with Graves' hyperthyroidism. The CDR3 runs from the conserved cysteine through the conserved F or W. The D gene is left open where the match is weak. Size values are once, few and many counts, or a class for expanded clones, and some rows have none.

d_gene: NA
v_gene: TRBV27
j_gene: TRBJ1-1
abundance: many
CDR3aa: CARGSENTEAFF
CDR3nt: TGTGCCAGGGGTTCGGAGAACACTGAAGCTTTCTTT

d_gene: NA
v_gene: TRBV20-1
j_gene: TRBJ1-4
abundance: few
CDR3aa: CSARVPGPPLATNEKLFF
CDR3nt: TGCAGTGCTAGAGTACCGGGACCGCCTCTTGCAACTAATGAAAAACTGTTTTTT

d_gene: NA
v_gene: TRBV6-6
j_gene: TRBJ2-5
abundance: NA
CDR3aa: CASSYSGGPTQETQYF
CDR3nt: TGTGCCAGCAGTTACTCCGGCGGGCCCACGCAAGAGACCCAGTACTTC

d_gene: TRBD1
v_gene: TRBV27
j_gene: TRBJ2-5
abundance: few
CDR3aa: CASSAKTGEIETQYF
CDR3nt: TGTGCCAGCAGCGCAAAGACAGGGGAGATCGAGACCCAGTACTTC

d_gene: TRBD2
v_gene: TRBV20-1
j_gene: TRBJ2-5
abundance: many
CDR3aa: CSAPKGGSFEETQYF
CDR3nt: TGCAGTGCTCCGAAGGGCGGGAGCTTCGAAGAGACCCAGTACTTC

d_gene: TRBD1
v_gene: TRBV12-3/TRBV12-4
j_gene: TRBJ2-2
abundance: NA
CDR3aa: CASNPTGGSGELFF
CDR3nt: TGTGCCAGCAACCCGACAGGGGGCTCCGGGGAGCTGTTTTTT

d_gene: TRBD1
v_gene: TRBV19
j_gene: TRBJ1-6
abundance: NA
CDR3aa: CASSDRDSPLHF
CDR3nt: TGTGCCAGTAGCGACAGGGACTCACCCCTCCACTTT

d_gene: NA
v_gene: TRBV7-9
j_gene: TRBJ2-1
abundance: few
CDR3aa: CASSLPCCPDYRRTSYNEQFF
CDR3nt: TGTGCCAGCAGCTTACCCTGTTGCCCCGACTACCGACGTACCTCCTACAATGAGCAGTTCTTC

d_gene: TRBD2
v_gene: TRBV6-1
j_gene: TRBJ2-1
abundance: NA
CDR3aa: CASSHNGGAGNEQFF
CDR3nt: TGTGCCAGCAGTCACAACGGGGGGGCGGGTAATGAGCAGTTCTTC

d_gene: TRBD2
v_gene: TRBV20-1
j_gene: TRBJ2-1
abundance: NA
CDR3aa: CSARNSGNYNEQFF
CDR3nt: TGCAGTGCTAGAAATAGCGGGAATTACAATGAGCAGTTCTTC

d_gene: TRBD2
v_gene: TRBV4-2
j_gene: TRBJ2-3
abundance: once
CDR3aa: CASSLVGGGSLTDTQYF
CDR3nt: TGTGCCAGCAGCCTTGTCGGCGGGGGGAGCCTAACAGATACGCAGTATTTT

d_gene: NA
v_gene: TRBV19
j_gene: TRBJ2-7
abundance: NA
CDR3aa: CASSPLWDGIYEQYF
CDR3nt: TGTGCCAGTAGCCCCCTATGGGACGGGATCTACGAGCAGTACTTC

d_gene: TRBD1
v_gene: TRBV12-3/TRBV12-4
j_gene: TRBJ1-4
abundance: few
CDR3aa: CASSRGTGDEKLFF
CDR3nt: TGTGCCAGCAGTCGCGGGACAGGGGATGAAAAACTGTTTTTT

d_gene: TRBD1
v_gene: TRBV2
j_gene: TRBJ1-6
abundance: few
CDR3aa: CASTLSGTGASPLHF
CDR3nt: TGTGCCAGCACCCTAAGTGGGACAGGGGCTTCACCCCTCCACTTT

d_gene: NA
v_gene: TRBV29-1
j_gene: TRBJ1-1
abundance: many
CDR3aa: CSVASPGTGVDTEAFF
CDR3nt: TGCAGCGTAGCCAGTCCCGGGACCGGCGTCGACACTGAAGCTTTCTTT